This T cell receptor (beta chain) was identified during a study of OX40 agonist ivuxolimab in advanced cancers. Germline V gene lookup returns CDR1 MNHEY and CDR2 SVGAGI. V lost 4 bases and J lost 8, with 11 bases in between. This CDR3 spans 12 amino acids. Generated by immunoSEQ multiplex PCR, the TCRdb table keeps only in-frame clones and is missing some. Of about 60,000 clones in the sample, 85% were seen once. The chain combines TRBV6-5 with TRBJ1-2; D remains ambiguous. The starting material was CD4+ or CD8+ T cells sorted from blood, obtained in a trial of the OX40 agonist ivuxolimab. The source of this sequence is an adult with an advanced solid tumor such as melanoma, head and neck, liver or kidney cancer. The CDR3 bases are TGTGCCAGCAGTTCCGGGGATTCAGGCTACACCTTC. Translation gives CASSSGDSGYTF.